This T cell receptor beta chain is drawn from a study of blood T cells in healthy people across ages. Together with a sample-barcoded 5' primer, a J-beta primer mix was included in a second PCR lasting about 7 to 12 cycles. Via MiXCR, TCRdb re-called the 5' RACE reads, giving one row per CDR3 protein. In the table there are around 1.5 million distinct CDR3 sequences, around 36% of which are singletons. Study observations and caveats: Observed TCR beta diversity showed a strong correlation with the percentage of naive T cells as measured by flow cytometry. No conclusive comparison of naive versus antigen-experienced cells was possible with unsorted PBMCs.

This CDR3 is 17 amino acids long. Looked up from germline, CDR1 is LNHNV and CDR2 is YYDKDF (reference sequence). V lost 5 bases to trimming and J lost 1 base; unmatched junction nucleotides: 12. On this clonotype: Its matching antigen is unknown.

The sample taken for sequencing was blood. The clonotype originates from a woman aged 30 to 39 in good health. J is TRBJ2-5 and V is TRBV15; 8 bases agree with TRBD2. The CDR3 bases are TGTGCCACCAGCGAGGGACTAGTGGGGGGGCCCCAAGAGACCCAGTACTTC. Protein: CATSEGLVGGPQETQYF. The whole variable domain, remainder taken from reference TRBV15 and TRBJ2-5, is DAMVIQNPRYQVTQFGKPVTLSCSQTLNHNVMYWYQQKSSQAPKLLFHYYDKDFNNEADTPDNFQSRRPNTSFCFLDIRSPGLGDTAMYLCATSEGLVGGPQETQYFGPGTRLLVL.